A single sample is the source of the 21 T cell receptor beta chains below, sequenced in a study of Ad26.COV2.S vaccination and SARS-CoV-2 variants (TCRdb year 2021). Library generation was performed with the immunoSEQ multiplex PCR assay. TCRdb retrieved this table from immuneACCESS and kept in-frame rearrangements only. Not all clones are present; in checked studies, unresolved V genes account for under half, and no reason is known for the remainder. The sample includes 360,000 or so clones, with about nine tenths observed a single time. The ten largest account for about 2% of the sample. Read against the paper, the sample's treatment or condition label means: approximately 18 received Ad26.COV2.S at low or high dose, single or two shots; about 5 received placebo; per-sample allocation not given. For vaccine and placebo recipients, the sequenced repertoires came from samples collected on day 63 after the first injection.

This specimen was peripheral blood, taken in a trial of Ad26.COV2.S vaccine versus placebo. Receptors originate from a person aged 18 to 59 who received the Ad26.COV2.S COVID-19 vaccine or a placebo.

The rearrangement joins TRBV3-1 (or the pseudogene TRBV3-2) to TRBJ1-6; no definite D call. Trimming pared 0 bases from V and 8 bases from J, leaving 5 bases between. CDR1 and CDR2 from the germline V gene are LGHDT and YNNKEL (reference sequence). There are 13 residues in the CDR3. CDR3 DNA sequence: TGTGCCAGCAGCCAAGATTCTTATTCACCCCTCCACTTT. As protein: CASSQDSYSPLHF.

The J gene is TRBJ2-5, the V gene TRBV7-2; 10 nucleotides match TRBD2. J gave up 2 bases and V 5 bases, and 8 bases lay outside the gene matches. The CDR3 has 16 residues. CDR1 is SGHTA, CDR2 FQGNSA, per germline. CDR3 residues: CASSHLTSGYQETQYF. The CDR3 DNA reads as TGTGCCAGCAGCCACCTGACTAGCGGGTATCAAGAGACCCAGTACTTC.

The rearrangement joins TRBV13 to TRBJ2-1; 8 nucleotides align to TRBD2. Germline assignment: CDR1 PRHDT and CDR2 FYEKMQ (reference sequence). This CDR3 comprises 17 residues. Trimming took 4 bases from V and 4 from J; bases not matched to a gene: 12. The DNA of the CDR3 is TGTGCCAGCAGCTCCCGATCCCTAGCGGGTAAATACAATGAGCAGTTCTTC. Residues: CASSSRSLAGKYNEQFF. The full variable domain, with the rest looked up from reference TRBV13 and TRBJ2-1, is AAGVIQSPRHLIKEKRETATLKCYPIPRHDTVYWYQQGPGQDPQFLISFYEKMQSDKGSIPDRFSAQQFSDYHSELNMSSLELGDSALYFCASSSRSLAGKYNEQFFGPGTRLTVL.

The chain couples TRBV27 to TRBJ2-2, with a tentative D call TRBD1 (6 bases). The V and J ends lost 10 bases and 0 bases respectively, with 15 bases between them. CDR1 MNHEY and CDR2 SMNVEV come from the germline V gene (reference sequence). This CDR3 has 15 residues. In nucleotides, the CDR3 is TGTGCCACCTTCAGAGGGGGATCGAACACCGGGGAGCTGTTTTTT. This gives the protein CATFRGGSNTGELFF.

This chain uses TRBV18 with TRBJ2-2; D gene unclear. V was cut by 2 bases and J by 6 bases, with 10 bases left in between. The CDR3 has 14 residues. Germline assignment: CDR1 KGHSH and CDR2 LQKENI. The CDR3 sequence is CASSPISPPGELFF. Written as DNA, the CDR3 is TGTGCCAGCTCACCAATCAGCCCCCCCGGGGAGCTGTTTTTT.

The rearrangement links TRBV9 to TRBJ2-1; TRBD2 matches 15 bases. The germline V gene has CDR1 SGDLS and CDR2 YYNGEE. V lost 4 bases, J lost 15 bases, and 8 bases stayed unmatched. The length of the CDR3 is 14 residues. The CDR3 sequence is CASSSGLAGGIPFF. The CDR3 DNA follows: TGTGCCAGCAGCTCGGGACTAGCGGGAGGTATACCGTTCTTC.

V is TRBV5-1 and J is TRBJ1-6, with 7 bases lining up with TRBD1. The CDR3 length is 14 residues. Losses at the gene ends were 5 bases for V and 7 bases for J; bases not matched to a gene: 6. Per germline, CDR1 SGHRS and CDR2 YFSETQ. The DNA for the CDR3 is TGCGCCAGCAGGGGAGGGACAGCCAATTCACCCCTCCACTTT. This sequence encodes CASRGGTANSPLHF.

This CDR3 is CASLPGLAEYNEQFF. The DNA for the CDR3 is TGCGCCAGCTTACCGGGACTAGCGGAATACAATGAGCAGTTCTTC. V and J are TRBV5-1 and TRBJ2-1, with 11 bases fitting TRBD2. CDR1 SGHRS and CDR2 YFSETQ come from the germline V gene. CDR3 size: 15 residues. Unmatched junction bases numbered 7, after V lost 7 bases and J lost 4 bases.

Notes on this clone: A much more abundant neighbour one base away suggests this may be a read error. The V gene is TRBV7-8, the J gene TRBJ2-6, with D unclear. The germline gives CDR1 SGHVS, CDR2 FQNEAQ. V gave up 6 bases and J gave up 0 bases, with 3 bases separating them. The CDR3 extends over 13 amino acids. CDR3 nucleotide sequence: TGTGCCAGCAGAGACTCTGGGGCCAACGTCCTGACTTTC. Amino acid sequence: CASRDSGANVLTF.

The chain carries TRBV6-2 or TRBV6-3 and TRBJ2-2; 10 bases align to TRBD2. The V gene end was trimmed by 5 bases and the J gene end by 1 base; junction bases not matched to a gene: 7. The CDR3 is 17 residues long. Germline V gene sequence: CDR1 MNHEY, CDR2 SVGEGT. In DNA, the CDR3 is TGTGCCAGCAGTCGGATTCCTAGCGGGGGGAACACCGGGGAGCTGTTTTTT. Protein product: CASSRIPSGGNTGELFF.

J is TRBJ2-7 and V is TRBV15, with 8 bases identical to TRBD2. This CDR3 spans 15 amino acids. Germline values: CDR1 LNHNV, CDR2 YYDKDF (reference sequence). Trimming at V came to 1 base and at J to 2 bases, leaving 4 bases not matched to a gene. The CDR3 protein is CATSRGTLAAYEQYF. CDR3 DNA sequence: TGTGCCACCAGCAGAGGTACACTAGCGGCCTACGAGCAGTACTTC. The complete variable domain, with remaining parts taken from reference TRBV15 and TRBJ2-7, reads DAMVIQNPRYQVTQFGKPVTLSCSQTLNHNVMYWYQQKSSQAPKLLFHYYDKDFNNEADTPDNFQSRRPNTSFCFLDIRSPGLGDTAMYLCATSRGTLAAYEQYFGPGTRLTVT.

This chain joins TRBV2 and TRBJ2-1, with D possibly being TRBD2 (5 bases). Trimming stripped 2 bases from V and 8 bases from J, with 10 bases between. The germline CDR1 and CDR2 sequences are SNHLY and FYNNEI. This CDR3 region has 13 residues. As DNA, the CDR3 is TGTGCCAGCAGTGAACTAGCAAGCCATGAGCAGTTCTTC. Translated, it gives CASSELASHEQFF.

The V gene is TRBV7-2, the J gene TRBJ1-4; D might be TRBD1 (6 bases). The CDR3 spans 14 residues. The V end was cut by 6 bases, the J end by 7 bases, with 15 bases between. Germline loops: CDR1 SGHTA, CDR2 FQGNSA. The CDR3 DNA is TGTGCCAGCAGTAGTAATACAGGGTTTGAAAAACTGTTTTTT. This codes for CASSSNTGFEKLFF.

The V call is TRBV2, the J call TRBJ1-1; TRBD1 matches at 7 bases. CDR1 is SNHLY and CDR2 is FYNNEI in the germline V gene. This CDR3 region has 15 residues. V lost 8 bases, J lost 1 base, and 10 bases stayed unmatched. For the CDR3, the DNA is TGTGCCAGCTGCCTTGTTGGGACAGCGAACACTGAAGCTTTCTTT. It specifies CASCLVGTANTEAFF.

This chain links TRBV12-5 with TRBJ2-4; 10 bases line up with TRBD2. Germline V gene sequence: CDR1 LGHNT, CDR2 FRNRAP. V shed 6 bases, J shed 0 bases, and the junction held 11 bases outside the gene matches. There are 18 residues in the CDR3. For the CDR3, the DNA is TGTGCTAGTGGCCAAGGACTAGCGGAAAGTCCAGCCAAAAACATTCAGTACTTC. It specifies CASGQGLAESPAKNIQYF.

This chain joins TRBV13 and TRBJ2-1; 13 bases line up with TRBD2. Germline CDR1 is PRHDT and CDR2 is FYEKMQ (reference sequence). This CDR3 spans 19 amino acids. The ends lost 4 bases at V and 0 bases at J; junction bases unmatched: 9. DNA for the CDR3: TGTGCCAGCAGCTCTCCGGGACTAGCGGGACCATCCTCCTACAATGAGCAGTTCTTC. Amino acid sequence: CASSSPGLAGPSSYNEQFF.

The chain uses TRBV18 and TRBJ1-3; D may be TRBD1 (6 bases). The CDR3 consists of 16 residues. V was clipped by 4 bases and J by 2 bases, with 15 bases between them. CDR1 and CDR2 from the germline V gene are KGHSH and LQKENI. The CDR3 loop reads CASSLSLQGTGNTIYF. For the CDR3, the DNA is TGTGCCAGCTCACTCTCTCTACAGGGAACTGGAAACACCATATATTTT.

This chain joins TRBV2 and TRBJ2-3, with D possibly TRBD2 on 5 matching bases. The V gene's germline CDR1 is SNHLY and CDR2 FYNNEI. The germline V and J ends were trimmed by 8 bases and 4 bases, with 10 bases remaining between them. The CDR3 runs to 12 residues. The CDR3 coding sequence is TGTGCCAGCTCGAGCGGCGCAGATACGCAGTATTTT. Protein sequence: CASSSGADTQYF.

The CDR3 protein is CASSSGTSGQETQYF. CDR3 nucleotide sequence: TGTGCCAGCAGCTCTGGGACTAGCGGACAAGAGACCCAGTACTTC. The chain joins TRBV7-6 to TRBJ2-5; 11 bases fit TRBD2. The CDR3 totals 15 residues. The J segment lost 2 bases and the V segment lost 4 bases, leaving 3 bases of the junction unmatched. Germline assignment: CDR1 SGHVS and CDR2 FNYEAQ.

The V call is TRBV2, the J call TRBJ1-6; 7 bases map to TRBD1. Germline V gene data show CDR1 as SNHLY and CDR2 as FYNNEI. CDR3 length equals 15 residues. The junction had 10 bases not matched to a gene; V was cut back by 7 bases and J by 7 bases. DNA for the CDR3: TGTGCCAGCAATGTTAACAGGGGAGAAAATTCACCCCTCCACTTT. Protein sequence: CASNVNRGENSPLHF.

Concerning this clone itself: The junction does not match germline at one end; this may be a read error. The chain is built from TRBV19 and TRBJ1-1; 9 nucleotides line up with TRBD1. Germline loops: CDR1 LNHDA, CDR2 SQIVND (reference sequence). The CDR3 has 13 residues. The CDR3 coding sequence is TGTGCCAGCAGTATTACAGGGGGCGCGGAAGCTTTCTTT. It encodes CASSITGGAEAFF.